These T cell receptor beta chains were read from a single sample in a study of regulatory T cells in long-lasting Graves disease. TCRdb fed the multiplex PCR reads into MiXCR, producing one record per CDR3 protein. Counted here are 650,000 to 700,000 distinct CDR3 sequences, 30% occurring once; the ten biggest clones make up 40% to 55%. Sequencing was performed on peripheral blood mononuclear cells (PBMCs), taken when the disease was refractory, from a patient treated with antithyroid drugs. The receptors shown here come from a female donor with Graves disease. The CDR3 runs from the conserved cysteine through the conserved F or W.

CDR3aa: CASSVGPGNTEAFF
j_gene: TRBJ1-1
v_gene: TRBV9

CDR3aa: CASSISPGREEQYF
j_gene: TRBJ2-7
v_gene: TRBV9

CDR3aa: CASSLVSTSTGNTIYF
j_gene: TRBJ1-3
v_gene: TRBV5-1

CDR3aa: CASLYRELPDTQYF
j_gene: TRBJ2-3
v_gene: TRBV6-1

CDR3aa: CASSPGTGLSTGELFF
j_gene: TRBJ2-2
v_gene: TRBV7-3

CDR3aa: CASSDHGLGKVQGELFF
j_gene: TRBJ2-2
v_gene: TRBV25-1

CDR3aa: CAWSVRRHNTGELFF
j_gene: TRBJ2-2
v_gene: TRBV30

CDR3aa: CASSRQAGQPQHF
j_gene: TRBJ1-5
v_gene: TRBV19

CDR3aa: CAGGVMNTEAFF
j_gene: TRBJ1-1
v_gene: TRBV30

CDR3aa: CASSVSSGSYEQYF
j_gene: TRBJ2-7
v_gene: TRBV5-1

CDR3aa: CASSPPDRAKGYGYTF
j_gene: TRBJ1-2
v_gene: TRBV6-1

CDR3aa: CASSLGWTAEAFF
j_gene: TRBJ1-1
v_gene: TRBV12-3/TRBV12-4

CDR3aa: CASSFAGRGAEAFF
j_gene: TRBJ1-1
v_gene: TRBV12-3/TRBV12-4

CDR3aa: CASSLGDRVETQYF
j_gene: TRBJ2-5
v_gene: TRBV7-9

CDR3aa: CASSLGVGELFF
j_gene: TRBJ2-2
v_gene: TRBV5-5

CDR3aa: CASRERTGGNQPQHF
j_gene: TRBJ1-5
v_gene: TRBV19

CDR3aa: CASSPQDSGANVLTF
j_gene: TRBJ2-6
v_gene: TRBV6-2/TRBV6-3

CDR3aa: CAIRSPVQETQYF
j_gene: TRBJ2-5
v_gene: TRBV10-3

CDR3aa: CASSITRESPLHF
j_gene: TRBJ1-6
v_gene: TRBV19

CDR3aa: CSARDRDKSSYEQYF
j_gene: TRBJ2-7
v_gene: TRBV20-1

CDR3aa: CAYYRGGMNTEAFF
j_gene: TRBJ1-1
v_gene: TRBV30

CDR3aa: CSANPPGRGPNQPQHF
j_gene: TRBJ1-5
v_gene: TRBV20-1

CDR3aa: CASSGRQANNSPLHF
j_gene: TRBJ1-6
v_gene: TRBV6-1

CDR3aa: CSVEGRSKGYGYTF
j_gene: TRBJ1-2
v_gene: TRBV29-1

CDR3aa: CASSLKGFSPQHF
j_gene: TRBJ1-5
v_gene: TRBV3-1

CDR3aa: CATQGRYDTDTQYF
j_gene: TRBJ2-3
v_gene: TRBV24-1

CDR3aa: CASSQGTATRWPQHF
j_gene: TRBJ1-5
v_gene: TRBV6-2/TRBV6-3

CDR3aa: CASTPQPALRETQYF
j_gene: TRBJ2-5
v_gene: TRBV3-1

CDR3aa: CASSYSGVGSYEQYF
j_gene: TRBJ2-7
v_gene: TRBV6-2/TRBV6-3

CDR3aa: CASRPIQTGNTIYF
j_gene: TRBJ1-3
v_gene: TRBV6-1

CDR3aa: CSDQTGGLVSYEQYF
j_gene: TRBJ2-7
v_gene: TRBV20-1

CDR3aa: CAGSLKEGTEAFF
j_gene: TRBJ1-1
v_gene: TRBV5-1

CDR3aa: CASSYVWNTEAFF
j_gene: TRBJ1-1
v_gene: TRBV6-2/TRBV6-3

CDR3aa: CASNKGLQANYGYTF
j_gene: TRBJ1-2
v_gene: TRBV6-4

CDR3aa: CASSDGGASNQPQHF
j_gene: TRBJ1-5
v_gene: TRBV28

CDR3aa: CASSTGAFEFYGYTF
j_gene: TRBJ1-2
v_gene: TRBV19

CDR3aa: CASSIVAPGNQPQHF
j_gene: TRBJ1-5
v_gene: TRBV19

CDR3aa: CAWSLGVNQPQHF
j_gene: TRBJ1-5
v_gene: TRBV30

CDR3aa: CASSSRQGLNNSPLHF
j_gene: TRBJ1-6
v_gene: TRBV28

CDR3aa: CASIDDSRETQYF
j_gene: TRBJ2-5
v_gene: TRBV7-9

CDR3aa: CASIARGLANYGYTF
j_gene: TRBJ1-2
v_gene: TRBV6-1

CDR3aa: CASSQEMGTGGAGEQYF
j_gene: TRBJ2-7
v_gene: TRBV3-1

CDR3aa: CSARAGSGGAGGEQYF
j_gene: TRBJ2-7
v_gene: TRBV20-1

CDR3aa: CASSPTREYQPQHF
j_gene: TRBJ1-5
v_gene: TRBV7-8

CDR3aa: CSVEDRGQGVPEAFF
j_gene: TRBJ1-1
v_gene: TRBV29-1

CDR3aa: CASSSKGQGLTEAFF
j_gene: TRBJ1-1
v_gene: TRBV5-1

CDR3aa: CASSLYPGQGIDSPLHF
j_gene: TRBJ1-6
v_gene: TRBV5-1

CDR3aa: CSARGAVGEKLFF
j_gene: TRBJ1-4
v_gene: TRBV20-1

CDR3aa: CATSRGTEKGQPQHF
j_gene: TRBJ1-5
v_gene: TRBV15

CDR3aa: CASSLEGSAGNTIYF
j_gene: TRBJ1-3
v_gene: TRBV7-3

CDR3aa: CAITKNMNTEAFF
j_gene: TRBJ1-1
v_gene: TRBV10-3

CDR3aa: CASGGQGNVGNQPQHF
j_gene: TRBJ1-5
v_gene: TRBV6-1

CDR3aa: CASSMSRAARAGYTF
j_gene: TRBJ1-2
v_gene: TRBV19

CDR3aa: CATSGRGTQGTRTSGSSYEQYF
j_gene: TRBJ2-7
v_gene: TRBV2

CDR3aa: CASSDRVDVRETQYF
j_gene: TRBJ2-5
v_gene: TRBV6-1

CDR3aa: CASSPSGTAGNTIYF
j_gene: TRBJ1-3
v_gene: TRBV28

CDR3aa: CASSPDRAGNTIYF
j_gene: TRBJ1-3
v_gene: TRBV11-2

CDR3aa: CASSRDRRHTEAFF
j_gene: TRBJ1-1
v_gene: TRBV28

CDR3aa: CASSDRGPSPLHF
j_gene: TRBJ1-6
v_gene: TRBV2